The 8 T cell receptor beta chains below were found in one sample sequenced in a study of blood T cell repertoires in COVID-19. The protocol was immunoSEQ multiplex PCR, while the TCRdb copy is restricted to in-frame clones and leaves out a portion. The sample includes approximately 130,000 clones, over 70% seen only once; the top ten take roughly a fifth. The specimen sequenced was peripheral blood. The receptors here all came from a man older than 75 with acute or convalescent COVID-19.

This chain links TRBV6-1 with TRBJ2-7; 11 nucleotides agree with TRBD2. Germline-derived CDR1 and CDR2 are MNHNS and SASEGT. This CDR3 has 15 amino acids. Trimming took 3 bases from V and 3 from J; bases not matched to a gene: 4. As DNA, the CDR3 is TGTGCCAGCAGTGATTGGCTAGCGGGGGGCTACGAGCAGTACTTC. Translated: CASSDWLAGGYEQYF.

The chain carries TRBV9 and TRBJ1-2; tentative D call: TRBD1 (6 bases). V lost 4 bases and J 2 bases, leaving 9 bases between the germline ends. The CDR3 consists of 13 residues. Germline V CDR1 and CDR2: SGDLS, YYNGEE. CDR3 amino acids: CASSLQGNYGYTF. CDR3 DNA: TGTGCCAGCAGCCTACAGGGCAACTATGGCTACACCTTC.

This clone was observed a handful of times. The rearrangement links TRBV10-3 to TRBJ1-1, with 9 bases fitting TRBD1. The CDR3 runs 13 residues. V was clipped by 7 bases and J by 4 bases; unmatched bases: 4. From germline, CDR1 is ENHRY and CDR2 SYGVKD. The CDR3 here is CAIKGTGTTEAFF. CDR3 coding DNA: TGTGCCATCAAGGGGACAGGGACCACTGAAGCTTTCTTT.

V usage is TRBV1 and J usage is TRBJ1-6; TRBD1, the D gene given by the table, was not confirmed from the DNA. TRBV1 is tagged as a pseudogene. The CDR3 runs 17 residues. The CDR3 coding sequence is TGCACCAGCAGCCCATGGGACAGGGGATCCTATAATTCACCCCTCCACTTT. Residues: CTSSPWDRGSYNSPLHF.

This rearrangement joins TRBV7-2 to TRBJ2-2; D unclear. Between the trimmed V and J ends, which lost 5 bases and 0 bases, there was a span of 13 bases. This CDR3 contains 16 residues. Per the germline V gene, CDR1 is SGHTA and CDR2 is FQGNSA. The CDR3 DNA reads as TGTGCCAGCAGCCGCCTGGCGGCGACGAACACCGGGGAGCTGTTTTTT. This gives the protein CASSRLAATNTGELFF. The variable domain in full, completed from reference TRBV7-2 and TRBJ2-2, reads GAGVSQSPSNKVTEKGKDVELRCDPISGHTALYWYRQSLGQGLEFLIYFQGNSAPDKSGLPSDRFSAERTGGSVSTLTIQRTQQEDSAVYLCASSRLAATNTGELFFGEGSRLTVL.

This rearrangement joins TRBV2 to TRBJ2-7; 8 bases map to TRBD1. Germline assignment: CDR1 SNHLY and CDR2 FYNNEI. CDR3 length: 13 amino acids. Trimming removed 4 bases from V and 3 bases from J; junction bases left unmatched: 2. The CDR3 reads CASSGQGLYEQYF. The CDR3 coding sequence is TGTGCCAGCAGTGGACAGGGGCTCTACGAGCAGTACTTC.

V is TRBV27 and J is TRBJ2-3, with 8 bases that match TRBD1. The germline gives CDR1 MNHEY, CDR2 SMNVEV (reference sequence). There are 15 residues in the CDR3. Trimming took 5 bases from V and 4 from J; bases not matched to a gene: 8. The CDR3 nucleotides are TGTGCCAGCAGTCGGAGACAGGGGTGGGCAGATACGCAGTATTTT. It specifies CASSRRQGWADTQYF.

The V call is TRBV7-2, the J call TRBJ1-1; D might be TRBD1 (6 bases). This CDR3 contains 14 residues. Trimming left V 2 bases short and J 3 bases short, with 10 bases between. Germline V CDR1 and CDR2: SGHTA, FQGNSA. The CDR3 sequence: CASSLNRGYTEAFF. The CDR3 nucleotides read TGTGCCAGCAGCTTAAATAGGGGGTACACTGAAGCTTTCTTT.